A single sample is the source of the 4 T cell receptor beta chains below, sequenced in a study of blood T cells in healthy people across ages. Using a J-beta primer mix together with a sample-barcoded 5' primer, a second PCR was run for roughly 6 to 11 cycles. TCRdb processed the 5' RACE reads anew with MiXCR; each CDR3 protein has one entry. The repertoire holds about 650,000 distinct CDR3 sequences, with roughly 32% as singletons. The sample was blood. All receptors come from an elderly woman in good health.

V usage is TRBV5-1 and J usage is TRBJ1-4; D not certain. Germline V lookup: CDR1 SGHRS, CDR2 YFSETQ. With 4 bases removed from V and 8 bases from J, the gap between germline ends came to 18 bases. The CDR3 has 15 amino acids. This CDR3 reads CASSPGDRGGEKLFF. The CDR3 DNA follows: TGCGCCAGCAGCCCTGGTGATCGGGGAGGGGAAAAACTGTTTTTT.

Ten or more counts support this clonotype. The CDR3 sequence is CASSRDNYGYTF. CDR3 DNA sequence: TGTGCCAGCAGCAGGGATAACTATGGCTACACCTTC. The chain uses TRBV12-3 or TRBV12-4 and TRBJ1-2; TRBD1 is a possible D gene (5 bases). The CDR3 sequence is 12 residues long. Trimming removed 6 bases from V and 1 base from J, with 6 bases in between.

The chain carries TRBV20-1 and TRBJ1-2, with D tentatively TRBD1 (5 bases). Germline V gene lookup returns CDR1 DFQATT and CDR2 SNEGSKA (reference sequence). V was cut by 3 bases and J by 6 bases, with 17 bases left in between. The CDR3 extends over 14 amino acids. The DNA of the CDR3 is TGCAGTGCTAGGGGGCCTCTCCCCGGCGATGGCTACACCTTC. Its translation: CSARGPLPGDGYTF.

Regarding this clonotype: A read error may be the cause here, since a much bigger clone is one base away. The rearrangement joins TRBV28 to TRBJ2-1, with TRBD1 as a possible D gene (7 bases). CDR1 MDHEN and CDR2 SYDVKM come from the germline V gene. V gave up 6 bases and J gave up 6 bases, with 18 bases separating them. CDR3 length: 15 residues. CDR3 sequence: CASRPQGGFGNEQFF. CDR3 DNA: TGTGCCAGCAGACCCCAGGGGGGATTCGGCAATGAGCAGTTCTTC.